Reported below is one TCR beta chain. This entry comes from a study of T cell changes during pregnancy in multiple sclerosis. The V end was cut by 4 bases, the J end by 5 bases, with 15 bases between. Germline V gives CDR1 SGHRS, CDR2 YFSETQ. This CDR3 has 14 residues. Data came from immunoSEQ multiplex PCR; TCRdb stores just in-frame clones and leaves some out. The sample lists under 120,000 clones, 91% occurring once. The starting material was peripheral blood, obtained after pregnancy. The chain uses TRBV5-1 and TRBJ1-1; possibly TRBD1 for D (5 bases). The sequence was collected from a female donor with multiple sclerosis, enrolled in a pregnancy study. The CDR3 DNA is TGCGCCAGCAGCAACCCCCGGGGGAGGACTGAAGCTTTCTTT. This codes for CASSNPRGRTEAFF. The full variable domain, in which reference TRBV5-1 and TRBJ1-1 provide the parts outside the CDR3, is KAGVTQTPRYLIKTRGQQVTLSCSPISGHRSVSWYQQTPGQGLQFLFEYFSETQRNKGNFPGRFSGRQFSNSRSEMNVSTLELGDSALYLCASSNPRGRTEAFFGQGTRLTVV.